The 25 T cell receptor beta chains below come from one sample, sequenced in a study of CD8 T cells in Susac syndrome. Roughly 0.45 to 1 ug RNA was reverse transcribed with random hexamers. MiXCR, applied by TCRdb to the immunoSEQ multiplex PCR reads, yields one record per CDR3 protein. Of some 110,000 distinct CDR3 sequences listed, just under 95% were seen once; the top ten hold over 0.07%. Sample: CD4+ T cells from PBMCs. The receptors come from a human donor in good health.

V usage is TRBV29-1 and J usage is TRBJ2-7, with D possibly called TRBD1 or TRBD2 (7 bases each). The CDR3 has 15 amino acids. Germline values: CDR1 SQVTM, CDR2 ANQGSEA. Trimming removed 5 bases at V and 3 bases at J, with 20 bases between. The CDR3: CSVPELRGGHYEQYF. The CDR3 coding sequence is TGCAGCGTTCCCGAACTCAGGGGGGGGCACTACGAGCAGTACTTC.

The chain uses TRBV28 and TRBJ1-5; D is ambiguous. Germline values: CDR1 MDHEN, CDR2 SYDVKM. V was pared by 9 bases and J by 3 bases, with 9 bases between. The CDR3 consists of 12 residues. The CDR3 reads CASLVDNQPQHF. CDR3 in DNA: TGTGCCAGTTTAGTCGACAATCAGCCCCAGCATTTT.

This chain connects TRBV18 to TRBJ2-2, with TRBD2 matching over 12 bases. The CDR3 is 16 residues long. J lost 6 bases, V lost 0 bases, and 2 bases had no gene match. Germline CDR1 is KGHSH and CDR2 is LQKENI. CDR3 nucleotide sequence: TGTGCCAGCTCACCACCCGGACTAGCGGGACCCGGGGAGCTGTTTTTT. As protein: CASSPPGLAGPGELFF.

The rearrangement joins TRBV25-1 to TRBJ2-7; 7 bases fit TRBD2. The CDR3 is 15 residues long. Germline CDR1 MGHDK, CDR2 SYGVNS. V shed 3 bases and J 0 bases; nucleotides not matched to a gene: 5. The CDR3 loop is CASSETSGNSYEQYF. The CDR3 DNA reads TGTGCCAGCAGTGAGACGAGCGGGAACTCCTACGAGCAGTACTTC.

J is TRBJ2-5 and V is TRBV29-1, with TRBD2 as a possible D gene (5 bases). The length of the CDR3 is 14 residues. V lost 5 bases to trimming and J lost 2 bases, with 15 bases between them. In germline, CDR1 is SQVTM, CDR2 ANQGSEA. CDR3 sequence reads: CSVKGGSNQETQYF. For the CDR3, the DNA is TGCAGCGTTAAAGGAGGAAGCAATCAAGAGACCCAGTACTTC.

The rearrangement uses TRBV14 and TRBJ1-2; D gene uncertain. The CDR3 has 13 amino acids. Germline-derived CDR1 and CDR2 are SGHDN and FVKESK. V lost 0 bases and J 4 bases, leaving 6 bases between the germline ends. In DNA, the CDR3 is TGTGCCAGCAGCCAAGATTATAGCTATGGCTACACCTTC. It encodes CASSQDYSYGYTF.

As regards this clonotype: At one of its ends the junction is not consistent with the germline gene, which may arise from a read error. V and J are TRBV2 and TRBJ2-5; the D is unclear. The germline V gene encodes CDR1 SNHLY and CDR2 FYNNEI. There are 13 residues in the CDR3. CDR3: CASIEGLRETQYF. Written as DNA, the CDR3 is TGTGCCAGCATTGAAGGCCTTCGGGAGACCCAGTACTTC.

A single count supports this clonotype. The chain links TRBV10-2 to TRBJ2-5, with D perhaps TRBD1 or TRBD2 (6 bases each). This CDR3 contains 13 residues. The germline V gene encodes CDR1 WSHSY and CDR2 SAAADI. V was trimmed by 6 bases and J by 5 bases, leaving 13 bases between them. CDR3 in amino acids: CASRKTRGETQYF. As DNA, the CDR3 is TGCGCCAGCAGGAAGACTAGGGGGGAGACCCAGTACTTC.

The chain combines TRBV20-1 with TRBJ2-1, with D perhaps assigned TRBD1 or TRBD2 (6 bases each). CDR1 and CDR2 from the germline V gene are DFQATT and SNEGSKA (reference sequence). The CDR3 totals 16 residues. Trimming took 5 bases from V and 0 from J, leaving 17 bases between them. Written as DNA, the CDR3 is TGCAGTGCTTATAACCGGGGGCCCAGCTCCTACAATGAGCAGTTCTTC. Residues: CSAYNRGPSSYNEQFF.

This clonotype was detected only a few times. The chain uses TRBV7-2 and TRBJ2-7, with 8 nucleotides matching TRBD2. Trimming took 1 base from V and 3 from J; bases not matched to a gene: 8. The germline gives CDR1 SGHTA, CDR2 FQGNSA. This CDR3 is 16 amino acids long. The CDR3 DNA follows: TGTGCCAGCAGCTTAGGTGGTGCGGGAGGTCTCTACGAGCAGTACTTC. Translating it yields CASSLGGAGGLYEQYF.

The chain combines TRBV6-2 or TRBV6-3 with TRBJ2-3; the D is unclear. Germline values: CDR1 MNHEY, CDR2 SVGEGT. Trimming left V 6 bases short and J 3 bases short, with 16 bases between. CDR3 length equals 15 residues. The CDR3 DNA reads TGTGCCAGCAGCCGTCCTCGCACGCAAACAGATACGCAGTATTTT. Translation gives CASSRPRTQTDTQYF.

The chain joins TRBV12-3 or TRBV12-4 to TRBJ1-2, with unresolved D. V was shortened by 10 bases and J by 4 bases, with 13 bases between the two germline ends. The CDR3 consists of 12 residues. The CDR3 region is CATKGPAYGYTF. For the CDR3, the DNA is TGTGCCACCAAAGGACCGGCCTATGGCTACACCTTC.

The chain carries TRBV2 and TRBJ1-1; tentative D call: TRBD1 (6 bases). V was cut by 3 bases and J by 4 bases, with 9 bases left in between. This CDR3 region has 13 residues. Germline values: CDR1 SNHLY, CDR2 FYNNEI. In nucleotides, the CDR3 is TGTGCCAGCAGTGAGGAAGGGGGCACTGAAGCTTTCTTT. As protein: CASSEEGGTEAFF.

This chain connects TRBV18 to TRBJ2-7; D gene unclear. This CDR3 is 14 amino acids long. Germline values: CDR1 KGHSH, CDR2 LQKENI. V was trimmed by 2 bases and J by 1 base, leaving 9 bases between them. This CDR3 is CASSPGGPSYEQYF. CDR3 coding DNA: TGTGCCAGCTCACCAGGCGGACCATCCTACGAGCAGTACTTC. Variable domain in full (rest from reference TRBV18 and TRBJ2-7): NAGVMQNPRHLVRRRGQEARLRCSPMKGHSHVYWYRQLPEEGLKFMVYLQKENIIDESGMPKERFSAEFPKEGPSILRIQQVVRGDSAAYFCASSPGGPSYEQYFGPGTRLTVT.

The CDR3 DNA sequence: TGCGCCAGCAGCCAAGGCCTAGGGAGTGAGCAGTACTTC. Protein sequence: CASSQGLGSEQYF. The rearrangement joins TRBV4-1 to TRBJ2-7; D is possibly TRBD2 (5 bases). CDR1 and CDR2 (germline): MGHRA, YSYEKL. The CDR3 is made up of 13 amino acids. V was cut by 1 base and J by 7 bases, with 11 bases left in between.

The V gene is TRBV10-1, the J gene TRBJ2-6; no firm D call. CDR3 size: 17 residues. The ends were cut back, 2 bases at V and 4 bases at J, with 15 bases in the middle. The V gene's germline CDR1 is WNHNN and CDR2 SYGVQD (reference sequence). The CDR3 sequence is CASSEGRRGSGANVLTF. The CDR3 coding sequence is TGCGCCAGCAGTGAGGGCAGAAGAGGCTCAGGGGCCAACGTCCTGACTTTC.

The CDR3 nucleotides are TGTGCCAGCAGCCGCGGGAGTACAGATACGCAGTATTTT. Translating it yields CASSRGSTDTQYF. The gene calls are TRBV7-7 and TRBJ2-3, with TRBD2 matching over 7 bases. V trimming: 5 bases; J trimming: 3 bases; junction bases outside the gene matches: 2. The CDR3 spans 13 residues. Germline CDR1 reads SSHAT; CDR2 reads FNYEAQ (reference sequence).

The gene calls are TRBV6-5 and TRBJ2-7; 8 nucleotides match TRBD1. The CDR3 is 13 residues long. The V segment lost 6 bases and the J segment 0 bases; nucleotides outside the gene matches: 1. Germline V CDR1 and CDR2: MNHEY, SVGAGI. CDR3 in amino acids: CASRTGDSYEQYF. The CDR3 DNA is TGTGCCAGCAGGACAGGGGACTCCTACGAGCAGTACTTC.

The rearrangement links TRBV7-2 to TRBJ2-3, with 9 bases fitting TRBD1. This CDR3 is built from 15 residues. Germline-derived CDR1 and CDR2 are SGHTA and FQGNSA. The junction had 6 bases not matched to a gene; V was cut back by 5 bases and J by 3 bases. CDR3 coding DNA: TGTGCCAGCAGCCTTACAGGGGGCGAGACAGATACGCAGTATTTT. Its translation is CASSLTGGETDTQYF.

The rearrangement joins TRBV11-2 to TRBJ1-1; no reliable D call. Looked up from germline, CDR1 is SGHAT and CDR2 is FQNNGV. The CDR3 has 12 residues. The V end was cut by 0 bases, the J end by 7 bases, with 6 bases between. CDR3 in DNA: TGTGCCAGCAGCTTAGATCGGGGTGAAGCTTTCTTT. Its translation is CASSLDRGEAFF.

This rearrangement joins TRBV7-9 to TRBJ2-3, with 8 nucleotides matching TRBD2. The germline V gene encodes CDR1 SEHNR and CDR2 FQNEAQ (reference sequence). V shed 1 base, J shed 1 base, and the junction held 4 bases outside the gene matches. The CDR3 consists of 16 residues. The CDR3 DNA reads TGTGCCAGCAGCTTAGGTGTGACTAGCGGCACAGATACGCAGTATTTT. Protein: CASSLGVTSGTDTQYF.

This clonotype appeared a single time. The gene calls are TRBV5-1 and TRBJ1-4, with D hard to call. Germline V gene data show CDR1 as SGHRS and CDR2 as YFSETQ. Trimming took off 0 bases at V and 4 bases at J, with 13 bases between the two ends. This CDR3 has 16 residues. The CDR3 region is CASSLGTSSSNEKLFF. In DNA form, the CDR3 reads TGCGCCAGCAGCTTGGGGACGTCGTCCAGTAATGAAAAACTGTTTTTT.

V usage is TRBV20-1 and J usage is TRBJ2-7; the D gene is possibly TRBD2 (5 bases). V was pared by 0 bases and J by 1 base, with 10 bases between. Per germline, CDR1 DFQATT and CDR2 SNEGSKA (reference sequence). The CDR3 is made up of 14 amino acids. CDR3 residues: CSAREGGPSYEQYF. The CDR3 bases are TGCAGTGCTAGAGAAGGAGGACCGTCCTACGAGCAGTACTTC.

This chain connects TRBV27 to TRBJ1-1; D is possibly TRBD1 (6 bases). The V gene lost 5 bases and the J gene lost 7 bases, with 11 bases spanning the gap. Germline V gene sequence: CDR1 MNHEY, CDR2 SMNVEV (reference sequence). The CDR3 loop spans 12 amino acids. CDR3 region: CASSARTDEAFF. In DNA, the CDR3 is TGTGCCAGCAGTGCTAGGACAGATGAAGCTTTCTTT.

The V gene is TRBV6-2 or TRBV6-3, the J gene TRBJ2-1; D might be TRBD1 or TRBD2, each matching 6 bases. V lost 6 bases, J lost 4 bases, and 22 bases lay in between. The CDR3 spans 17 residues. Per germline, CDR1 MNHEY and CDR2 SVGEGT. CDR3 region: CASSPQLGAGMYNEQFF. The CDR3 DNA follows: TGTGCCAGCAGCCCTCAATTGGGGGCGGGAATGTACAATGAGCAGTTCTTC.